This TCR beta chain came from a study of shared clonotypes between healthy human individuals. This table comes from immunoSEQ multiplex PCR, and its TCRdb copy is limited to in-frame clones, with some not included. The table shows 1,100,000 or so clones, with around 78% occurring only once. This CDR3 region has 14 residues. The germline V gene encodes CDR1 SGHTA and CDR2 FQGTGA. V was clipped by 5 bases and J by 6 bases, with 13 bases between them. This clone was seen only once. This sequence originates from a young man in good health. Some clones in this sample may be carry-over from other donors' samples. Sequencing was performed on memory CD4+ T cells from PBMCs. Stated subset: CD45RA-negative fraction. The rearrangement uses TRBV7-3 and TRBJ2-2; D not certain. The CDR3 loop reads CASSPSPQAGELFF. In DNA form, the CDR3 reads TGTGCCAGCAGCCCGTCGCCCCAGGCCGGGGAGCTGTTTTTT. The full variable domain, its missing parts supplied by reference TRBV7-3 and TRBJ2-2, is GAGVSQTPSNKVTEKGKYVELRCDPISGHTALYWYRQSLGQGPEFLIYFQGTGAADDSGLPNDRFFAVRPEGSVSTLKIQRTERGDSAVYLCASSPSPQAGELFFGEGSRLTVL.